This T cell receptor beta chain is drawn from a study of cytomegalovirus exposure and HLA in healthy donors. Study information: Among fewer than 500 genotyped donors, about 83% fell in the Caucasian-associated ancestry cluster.

The PCR employed 60 Vbeta primers together with 13 Jbeta primers. The protocol was immunoSEQ multiplex PCR, while the TCRdb copy is restricted to in-frame clones and leaves out a portion. The sample has some 140,000 clones; roughly 85% are singletons. V was pared by 4 bases and J by 1 base, with 17 bases of the junction left unmatched. Germline CDR1 is SGHRS and CDR2 is YFSETQ. The CDR3 sequence is 19 residues long. The sequencing input was PBMCs. This receptor was taken from a man in his forties in good health and CMV-seropositive. The chain employs TRBV5-1 and TRBJ1-1, with TRBD1 identical over 9 bases. The CDR3 reads CASSTSGTGSWSRNTEAFF. CDR3 DNA sequence: TGCGCCAGCAGCACCTCCGGGACAGGGTCCTGGAGCCGGAACACTGAAGCTTTCTTT.